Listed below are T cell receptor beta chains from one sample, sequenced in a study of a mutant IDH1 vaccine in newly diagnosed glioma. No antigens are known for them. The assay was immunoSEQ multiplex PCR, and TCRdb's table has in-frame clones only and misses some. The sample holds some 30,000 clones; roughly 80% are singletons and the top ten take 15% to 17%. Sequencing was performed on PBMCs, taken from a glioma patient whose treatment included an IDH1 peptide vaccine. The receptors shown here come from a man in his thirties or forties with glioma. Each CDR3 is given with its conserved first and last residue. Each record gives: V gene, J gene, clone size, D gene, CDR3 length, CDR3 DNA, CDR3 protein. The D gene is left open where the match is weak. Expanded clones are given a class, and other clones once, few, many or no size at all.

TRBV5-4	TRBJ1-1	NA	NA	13	TGTGCCAGCAGGTCAGGGCCGGGCACTGAAGCTTTCTTT	CASRSGPGTEAFF
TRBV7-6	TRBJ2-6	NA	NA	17	TGTGCCAGCAGCCCAAAGTCCGGGAGCTCTGGGGCCAACGTCCTGACTTTC	CASSPKSGSSGANVLTF
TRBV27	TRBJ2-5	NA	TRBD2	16	TGTGCCAGCAGTAGCGGGACTAGCGGGACCCAAGAGACCCAGTACTTC	CASSSGTSGTQETQYF
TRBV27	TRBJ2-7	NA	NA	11	TGTGCCAGCAAGGGCGCCTACGAGCAGTACTTC	CASKGAYEQYF
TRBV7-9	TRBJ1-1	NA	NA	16	TGTGCCAGCAGCTTGGGAGGGCAGGGTGAAGGCACTGAAGCTTTCTTT	CASSLGGQGEGTEAFF
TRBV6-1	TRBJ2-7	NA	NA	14	TGTGCCAGCAGTGAAGGAGGCCGTCCCTACGAGCAGTACTTC	CASSEGGRPYEQYF
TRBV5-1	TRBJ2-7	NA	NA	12	TGCGCCGGTGTCGGACAGCCCTACGAGCAGTACTTC	CAGVGQPYEQYF
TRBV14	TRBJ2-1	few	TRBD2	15	TGTGCCAGCAGAGATAGCGGGAGACACTACAATGAGCAGTTCTTC	CASRDSGRHYNEQFF
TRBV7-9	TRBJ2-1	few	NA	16	TGTGCCAGCAGCCCCCAGCCCGCACAGGGGGGGAATGAGCAGTTCTTC	CASSPQPAQGGNEQFF
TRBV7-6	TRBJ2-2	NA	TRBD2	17	TGTGCCAGCAGCGGACTAGCGGGAGGTTCCCTCACCGGGGAGCTGTTTTTT	CASSGLAGGSLTGELFF
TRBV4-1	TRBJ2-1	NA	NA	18	TGCGCCAGCAGTCTAGGCTCCACAGGGCCCCCAGACCCAAATGAGCAGTTCTTC	CASSLGSTGPPDPNEQFF
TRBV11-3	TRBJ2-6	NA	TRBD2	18	TGTGCCAGCAGCAACGGACTAGCGGGAAACTCTGGGGCCAACGTCCTGACTTTC	CASSNGLAGNSGANVLTF
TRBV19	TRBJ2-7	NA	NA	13	TGTGCCAGTAGTAGACGCAGGGACTACGAGCAGTACTTC	CASSRRRDYEQYF
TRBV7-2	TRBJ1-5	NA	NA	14	TGTGCCAGCAGCTTAGGTAGGGGTGGTCAGCCCCAGCATTTT	CASSLGRGGQPQHF
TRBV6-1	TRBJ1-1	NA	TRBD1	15	TGTGCCAGCACCGGATACAGGACAGGGCCCACTGAAGCTTTCTTT	CASTGYRTGPTEAFF
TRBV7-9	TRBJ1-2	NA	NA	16	TGTGCCAGCAGCTTCGAAAGGGCGAGAGCTAACTATGGCTACACCTTC	CASSFERARANYGYTF
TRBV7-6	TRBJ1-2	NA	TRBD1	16	TGTGCCAGCAGCCCCGAGGGGCCCGGGACAGGGCATGGCTACACCTTC	CASSPEGPGTGHGYTF
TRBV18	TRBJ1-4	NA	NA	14	TGTGCCAGCTCACCACTGAGAGGGCCGGAAAAACTGTTTTTT	CASSPLRGPEKLFF
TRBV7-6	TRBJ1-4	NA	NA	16	TGTGCCAGCAGCTTAGGAGTGGCAGGTCCTAATGAAAAACTGTTTTTT	CASSLGVAGPNEKLFF
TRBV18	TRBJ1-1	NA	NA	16	TGTGCCAGCTCACCACAAGGGTACTCTCTGAACACTGAAGCTTTCTTT	CASSPQGYSLNTEAFF
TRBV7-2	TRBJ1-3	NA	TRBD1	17	TGTGCCAGCAGCTTAGGGGGACAGGGCCTCTCTGGAAACACCATATATTTT	CASSLGGQGLSGNTIYF
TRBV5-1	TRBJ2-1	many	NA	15	TGCGCCAGCAGCTTGGGGCACGAAGCCTACAATGAGCAGTTCTTC	CASSLGHEAYNEQFF
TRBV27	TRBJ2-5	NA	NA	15	TGTGCCAGCAGTATCCTCTCTACTAACCAAGAGACCCAGTACTTC	CASSILSTNQETQYF
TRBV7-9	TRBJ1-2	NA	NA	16	TGTGCCAGCACCCCGGGGAGGGGGGCTGGTCGGTATGGCTACACCTTC	CASTPGRGAGRYGYTF
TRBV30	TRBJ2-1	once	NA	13	TGTGCCTGGAGAGTGAAGGGGTTCAATGAGCAGTTCTTC	CAWRVKGFNEQFF
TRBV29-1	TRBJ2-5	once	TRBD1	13	TGCAGCGTGAGGGGACAGACAAAAGAGACCCAGTACTTC	CSVRGQTKETQYF